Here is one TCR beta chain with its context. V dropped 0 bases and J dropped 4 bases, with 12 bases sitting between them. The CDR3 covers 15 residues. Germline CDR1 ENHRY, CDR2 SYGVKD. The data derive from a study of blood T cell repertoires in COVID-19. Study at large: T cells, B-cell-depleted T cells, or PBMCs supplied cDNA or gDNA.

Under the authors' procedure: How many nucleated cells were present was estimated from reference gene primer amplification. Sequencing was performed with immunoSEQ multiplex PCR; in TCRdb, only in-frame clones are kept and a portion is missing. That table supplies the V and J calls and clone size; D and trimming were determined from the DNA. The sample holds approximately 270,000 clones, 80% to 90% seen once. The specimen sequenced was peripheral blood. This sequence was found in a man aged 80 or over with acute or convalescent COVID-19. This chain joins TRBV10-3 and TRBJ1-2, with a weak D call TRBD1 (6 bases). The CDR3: CAISESKQGSYGYTF. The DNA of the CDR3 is TGTGCCATCAGTGAGTCGAAACAGGGAAGCTATGGCTACACCTTC.